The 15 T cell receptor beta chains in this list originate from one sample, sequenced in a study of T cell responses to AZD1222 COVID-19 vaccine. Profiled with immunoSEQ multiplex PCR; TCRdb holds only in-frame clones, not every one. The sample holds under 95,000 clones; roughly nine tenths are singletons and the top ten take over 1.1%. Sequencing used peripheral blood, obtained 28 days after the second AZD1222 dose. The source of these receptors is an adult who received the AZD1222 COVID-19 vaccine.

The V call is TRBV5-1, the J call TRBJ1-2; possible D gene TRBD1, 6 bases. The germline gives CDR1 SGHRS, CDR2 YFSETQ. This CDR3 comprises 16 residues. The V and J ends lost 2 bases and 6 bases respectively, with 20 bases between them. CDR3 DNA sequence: TGCGCCAGCAGCTTCGAGGGCTACTCAGGGGTGGATGGCTACACCTTC. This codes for CASSFEGYSGVDGYTF.

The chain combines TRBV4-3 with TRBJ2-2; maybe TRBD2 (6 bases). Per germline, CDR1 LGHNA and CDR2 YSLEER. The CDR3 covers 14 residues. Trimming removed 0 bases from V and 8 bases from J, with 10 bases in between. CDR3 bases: TGCGCCAGCAGCCAAGAACTCGCGGGGGGGGAGCTGTTTTTT. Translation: CASSQELAGGELFF.

The DNA of the CDR3 is TGTGCCAGCAGTTACTCGGTATTTCAGGGAGGGACCCAGTACTTC. It codes for CASSYSVFQGGTQYF. The rearrangement links TRBV6-5 to TRBJ2-5; a weak D match, TRBD2 (6 bases). Per germline, CDR1 MNHEY and CDR2 SVGAGI. The ends were cut back, 0 bases at V and 7 bases at J, with 15 bases in the middle. The length of the CDR3 is 15 residues.

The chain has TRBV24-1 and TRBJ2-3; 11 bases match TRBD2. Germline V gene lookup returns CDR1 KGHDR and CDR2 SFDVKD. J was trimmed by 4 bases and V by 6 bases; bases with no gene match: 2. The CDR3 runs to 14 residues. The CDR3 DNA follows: TGTGCCACCAGTACTAGCGGGGGATCAGATACGCAGTATTTT. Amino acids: CATSTSGGSDTQYF.

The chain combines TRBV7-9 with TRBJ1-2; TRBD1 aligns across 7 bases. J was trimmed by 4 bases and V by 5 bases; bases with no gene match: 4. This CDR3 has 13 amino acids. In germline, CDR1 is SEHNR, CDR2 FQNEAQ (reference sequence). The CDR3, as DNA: TGTGCCAGCAGCATCCGGGACAGCTATGGCTACACCTTC. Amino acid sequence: CASSIRDSYGYTF.

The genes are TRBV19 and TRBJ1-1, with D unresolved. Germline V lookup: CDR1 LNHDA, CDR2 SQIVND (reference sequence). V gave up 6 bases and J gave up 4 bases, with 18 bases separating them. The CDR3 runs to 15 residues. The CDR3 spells CASSPARAFGTEAFF. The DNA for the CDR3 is TGTGCCAGTAGCCCCGCCCGGGCCTTCGGCACTGAAGCTTTCTTT.

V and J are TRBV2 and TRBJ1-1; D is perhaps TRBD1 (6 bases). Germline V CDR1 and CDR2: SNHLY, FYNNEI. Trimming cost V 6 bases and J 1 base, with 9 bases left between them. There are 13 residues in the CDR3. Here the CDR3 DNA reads TGTGCCAGCAGGATGACAGGGAACACTGAAGCTTTCTTT. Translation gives CASRMTGNTEAFF.

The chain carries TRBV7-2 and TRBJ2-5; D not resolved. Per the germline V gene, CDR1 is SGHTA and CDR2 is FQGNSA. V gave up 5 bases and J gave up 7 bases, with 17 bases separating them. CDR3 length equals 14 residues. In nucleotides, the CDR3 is TGTGCCAGCAGCGCCAGCGACGGGTTAACGACCCAGTACTTC. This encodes CASSASDGLTTQYF.

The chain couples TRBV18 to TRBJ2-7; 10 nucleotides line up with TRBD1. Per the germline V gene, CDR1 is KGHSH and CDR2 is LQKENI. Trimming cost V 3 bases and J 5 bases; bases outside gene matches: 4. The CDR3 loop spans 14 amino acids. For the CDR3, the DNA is TGTGCCAGCTCACCCGGGACAGGGGACGACGAGCAGTACTTC. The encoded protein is CASSPGTGDDEQYF.

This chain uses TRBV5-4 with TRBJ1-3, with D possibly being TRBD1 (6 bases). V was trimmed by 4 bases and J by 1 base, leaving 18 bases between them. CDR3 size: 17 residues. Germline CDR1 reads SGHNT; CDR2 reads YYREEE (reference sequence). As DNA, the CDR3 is TGTGCCAGCAGCAGGAGGGGGGGTAGCGTGTCTGGAAACACCATATATTTT. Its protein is CASSRRGGSVSGNTIYF.

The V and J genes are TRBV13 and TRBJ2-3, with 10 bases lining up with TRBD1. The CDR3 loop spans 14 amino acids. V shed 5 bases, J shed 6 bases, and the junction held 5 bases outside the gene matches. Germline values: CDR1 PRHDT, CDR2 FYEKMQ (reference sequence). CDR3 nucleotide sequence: TGTGCCAGCAGCCAAGGGACAGGGGAGGATACGCAGTATTTT. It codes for CASSQGTGEDTQYF.

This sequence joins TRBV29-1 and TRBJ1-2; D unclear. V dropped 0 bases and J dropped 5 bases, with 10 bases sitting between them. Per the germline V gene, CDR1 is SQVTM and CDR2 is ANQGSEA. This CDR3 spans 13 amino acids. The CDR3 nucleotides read TGCAGCGTTGAAGATTCGAGGGCTTATGGCTACACCTTC. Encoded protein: CSVEDSRAYGYTF.

This chain's CDR3 is CASSFLGQAGANVLTF. The CDR3 coding sequence is TGTGCCAGCAGTTTCCTGGGGCAGGCTGGGGCCAACGTCCTGACTTTC. The chain carries TRBV6-6 and TRBJ2-6, with a weak D call TRBD1 (5 bases). Germline V lookup: CDR1 MNHNY, CDR2 SVGAGI (reference sequence). V lost 4 bases and J lost 2, with 12 bases in between. This CDR3 is built from 16 residues.

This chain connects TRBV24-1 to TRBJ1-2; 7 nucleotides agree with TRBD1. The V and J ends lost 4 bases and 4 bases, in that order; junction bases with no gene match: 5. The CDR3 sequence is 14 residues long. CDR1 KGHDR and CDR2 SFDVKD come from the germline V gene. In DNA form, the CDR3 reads TGTGCCACCAGTGAAACCGCAGGGGGCTATGGCTACACCTTC. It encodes CATSETAGGYGYTF.

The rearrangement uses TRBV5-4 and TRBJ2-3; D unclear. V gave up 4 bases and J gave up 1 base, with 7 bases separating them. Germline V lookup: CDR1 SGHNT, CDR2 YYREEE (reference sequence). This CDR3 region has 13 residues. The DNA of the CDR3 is TGTGCCAGCAGCCTGGTGGGCACAGATACGCAGTATTTT. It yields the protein CASSLVGTDTQYF. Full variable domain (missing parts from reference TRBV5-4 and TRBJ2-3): ETGVTQSPTHLIKTRGQQVTLRCSSQSGHNTVSWYQQALGQGPQFIFQYYREEENGRGNFPPRFSGLQFPNYSSELNVNALELDDSALYLCASSLVGTDTQYFGPGTRLTVL.